A single sample is the source of the 3 T cell receptor beta chains below, sequenced in a study of CD8 T cells in Susac syndrome. A quantity of about 0.5 to 1 ug RNA underwent reverse transcription using random hexamers. One entry per CDR3 protein, called by TCRdb with MiXCR from the immunoSEQ multiplex PCR reads. The sample lists some 300,000 distinct CDR3 sequences, 65% to 90% seen once, with approximately 0.2% in the top ten. The sequenced material came from CD8+ T cells from PBMCs. The source is a human donor with multiple sclerosis.

The chain combines TRBV19 with TRBJ2-1, with 15 bases identical to TRBD2. The germline V gene encodes CDR1 LNHDA and CDR2 SQIVND (reference sequence). The junction had 9 bases not matched to a gene; V was cut back by 7 bases and J by 8 bases. The CDR3 is 16 residues long. CDR3 DNA sequence: TGTGCCAGTACCCCGGTGGGACTAGCGGGAGGCGATGAGCAGTTCTTC. The encoded protein is CASTPVGLAGGDEQFF.

The genes are TRBV30 and TRBJ2-1, with 8 bases that match TRBD1. In germline, CDR1 is GTSNPN, CDR2 SVGIG (reference sequence). V was pared by 5 bases and J by 10 bases, with 7 bases of the junction left unmatched. CDR3 length: 12 residues. In DNA form, the CDR3 reads TGTGCCTGGGGACCAGGGGGCGCGGAGCAGTTCTTC. It yields the protein CAWGPGGAEQFF.

V gene TRBV30 combines with J gene TRBJ1-2; D is undetermined. Trimming left V 0 bases short and J 4 bases short, with 12 bases between. Germline V lookup: CDR1 GTSNPN, CDR2 SVGIG (reference sequence). The CDR3 consists of 14 residues. The CDR3 loop is CAWSVPSNRYGYTF. CDR3 coding DNA: TGTGCCTGGAGTGTACCCTCAAACCGCTATGGCTACACCTTC.